The 28 T cell receptor beta chains in this list originate from one sample, sequenced in a study of T cell responses to AZD1222 COVID-19 vaccine. TCRdb's table, derived via immunoSEQ multiplex PCR, lists solely in-frame clones and lacks some. The sample holds tens of thousands of clones, 85% to 90% seen once. The sample here was peripheral blood, taken on day 0 of AZD1222 vaccination. Receptor source: an adult in good health.

This sequence joins TRBV9 and TRBJ2-7, with 7 positions matching TRBD2. The CDR3 loop spans 14 amino acids. CDR1 and CDR2 (germline): SGDLS, YYNGEE. V was pared by 0 bases and J by 6 bases, with 6 bases of the junction left unmatched. In nucleotides, the CDR3 is TGTGCCAGCAGCGTAGCTAGGGCGGGGGTCGAGCAGTACTTC. Protein: CASSVARAGVEQYF.

In its sample, this clone was seen a few times. The rearrangement uses TRBV30 and TRBJ1-6, with D uncertain. Trimming removed 0 bases at V and 6 bases at J, with 9 bases between. The CDR3 length is 14 residues. Per germline, CDR1 GTSNPN and CDR2 SVGIG (reference sequence). CDR3 loop: CAWSVLPLNSPLHF. As DNA, the CDR3 is TGTGCCTGGAGTGTACTACCGCTTAATTCACCCCTCCACTTT.

The chain employs TRBV5-6 and TRBJ2-2; 14 bases align to TRBD2. Germline trimming cut 4 bases from V and 4 bases from J; bases unmatched to any gene: 3. The germline gives CDR1 SGHDT, CDR2 YYEEEE. The CDR3 length is 16 residues. DNA of the CDR3: TGTGCCAGCAGCGCCGGACTAGCGGGGGGCACCGGGGAGCTGTTTTTT. Amino acids: CASSAGLAGGTGELFF.

The chain joins TRBV7-2 to TRBJ1-2; maybe TRBD1 (5 bases). The germline CDR1 and CDR2 sequences are SGHTA and FQGNSA. Trimming left V 5 bases short and J 7 bases short, with 20 bases between. This CDR3 contains 15 residues. The CDR3 spells CASSPGTLGVSGYTF. DNA of the CDR3: TGTGCCAGCAGCCCCGGGACTTTAGGCGTGTCTGGCTACACCTTC.

The CDR3 DNA follows: TGTGCCAGCAGCTTGGATCCCCCCACAGATACGCAGTATTTT. Its translation: CASSLDPPTDTQYF. The chain combines TRBV5-4 with TRBJ2-3; D is undetermined. This CDR3 region has 14 residues. Germline CDR1 SGHNT, CDR2 YYREEE (reference sequence). V shed 0 bases and J shed 2 bases, with 7 bases lying between them.

In this sample, this clone turned up a few times. A read error may produce the germline difference seen at one junction end. This rearrangement joins TRBV2 to TRBJ2-2; 14 bases align to TRBD2. This CDR3 has 16 residues. Germline CDR1 is SNHLY and CDR2 is FYNNEI. DNA of the CDR3: TGTGCCAGCAGGGAAGGACTAGCGGGAGGCGCCGGGGAGCTGTTTTTT. Residues: CASREGLAGGAGELFF.

The sample holds one count of this clone. The rearrangement uses TRBV27 and TRBJ1-1, with TRBD1 identical over 7 bases. From germline, CDR1 is MNHEY and CDR2 SMNVEV (reference sequence). CDR3 length: 15 residues. With 6 bases clipped from V and 5 bases from J, the junction kept 12 bases outside the gene matches. The CDR3 sequence: CASSPRGGRGTEAFF. For the CDR3, the DNA is TGTGCCAGCAGCCCCAGGGGGGGGCGTGGTACTGAAGCTTTCTTT.

The chain employs TRBV5-1 and TRBJ1-1, with unresolved D. Germline V lookup: CDR1 SGHRS, CDR2 YFSETQ. V lost 0 bases, J lost 0 bases, and 6 bases lay in between. This CDR3 is 14 amino acids long. The CDR3: CASSLAQVNTEAFF. The CDR3 DNA reads TGCGCCAGCAGCTTGGCTCAGGTGAACACTGAAGCTTTCTTT.

J is TRBJ2-7 and V is TRBV29-1, with D possibly being TRBD2 (6 bases). Germline V gene data show CDR1 as SQVTM and CDR2 as ANQGSEA. Trimming stripped 7 bases from V and 2 bases from J, with 12 bases between. The CDR3 is 12 amino acids. DNA of the CDR3: TGCAGCGGAGCATGGGGGGCCTACGAGCAGTACTTC. It translates to CSGAWGAYEQYF.

The V and J genes are TRBV29-1 and TRBJ2-5; 8 nucleotides agree with TRBD2. V was clipped by 1 base and J by 4 bases; unmatched bases: 11. This CDR3 is built from 16 residues. Germline V gene lookup returns CDR1 SQVTM and CDR2 ANQGSEA. DNA for the CDR3: TGCAGCGTTGAAGGCGGGTTTAGCGGGGAGGGAGAGACCCAGTACTTC. This codes for CSVEGGFSGEGETQYF.

The V call is TRBV30, the J call TRBJ2-2, with D unclear. V was shortened by 5 bases and J by 3 bases, with 19 bases between the two germline ends. This CDR3 has 16 residues. Germline assignment: CDR1 GTSNPN and CDR2 SVGIG (reference sequence). CDR3: CAWVPRSRLHTGELFF. The DNA for the CDR3 is TGTGCCTGGGTCCCCCGGAGCAGGTTACACACCGGGGAGCTGTTTTTT.

This clone was detected once. The chain links TRBV6-1 to TRBJ2-1, with a possible D match to TRBD2 (6 bases). Germline V lookup: CDR1 MNHNS, CDR2 SASEGT. This CDR3 spans 15 amino acids. V was shortened by 3 bases and J by 4 bases, with 13 bases between the two germline ends. CDR3 bases: TGTGCCAGCAGTGATGCGGGACGGACTTACAATGAGCAGTTCTTC. Translation: CASSDAGRTYNEQFF.

The V and J genes are TRBV5-4 and TRBJ2-7, with D perhaps matching TRBD1 or TRBD2 (5 bases each). Trimming stripped 0 bases from V and 3 bases from J, with 10 bases between. The CDR3 runs to 14 residues. Germline V gives CDR1 SGHNT, CDR2 YYREEE (reference sequence). CDR3 sequence: CASSLAGAIYEQYF. The CDR3 DNA reads as TGTGCCAGCAGCTTGGCCGGGGCGATCTACGAGCAGTACTTC.

The V and J genes are TRBV11-2 and TRBJ1-6, with D possibly being TRBD1 (5 bases). The germline V gene has CDR1 SGHAT and CDR2 FQNNGV. CDR3 length: 14 amino acids. The V and J ends lost 5 bases and 5 bases respectively, with 10 bases between them. The chain's CDR3 is CASSPQGDNSPLHF. The DNA for the CDR3 is TGTGCCAGCAGCCCGCAGGGAGATAATTCACCCCTCCACTTT.

The J gene is TRBJ1-1, the V gene TRBV4-1, with D hard to call. This CDR3 has 16 residues. Trimming pared 0 bases from V and 0 bases from J, leaving 11 bases between. CDR1 is MGHRA, CDR2 YSYEKL, per germline. As DNA, the CDR3 is TGCGCCAGCAGCCAAGATAGTTTGTACCTGAACACTGAAGCTTTCTTT. Protein sequence: CASSQDSLYLNTEAFF.

This clone was detected once. V gene TRBV6-1 combines with J gene TRBJ1-5; TRBD1 agrees at 9 bases. The CDR3 has 15 amino acids. V gave up 1 base and J gave up 4 bases; unmatched junction bases: 2. CDR1 and CDR2 from the germline V gene are MNHNS and SASEGT. CDR3 nucleotide sequence: TGTGCCAGCAGTGAAGTCGGGACAGGGAATCAGCCCCAGCATTTT. Protein product: CASSEVGTGNQPQHF.

This clone was counted once. This rearrangement joins TRBV4-1 to TRBJ2-3; maybe TRBD2 (7 bases). Trimming stripped 0 bases from V and 1 base from J, with 14 bases between. The germline CDR1 and CDR2 sequences are MGHRA and YSYEKL. CDR3 size: 17 residues. The CDR3 sequence is CASSQEGRGGGTDTQYF. Here the CDR3 DNA reads TGCGCCAGCAGCCAAGAAGGGCGAGGGGGGGGCACAGATACGCAGTATTTT.

V usage is TRBV27 and J usage is TRBJ1-5; D may be TRBD1 (6 bases). CDR3 length equals 14 residues. V lost 3 bases and J lost 6, with 12 bases in between. CDR1 and CDR2 from the germline V gene are MNHEY and SMNVEV (reference sequence). CDR3 sequence: CASSFVRGSQPQHF. The CDR3 DNA reads as TGTGCCAGCAGTTTTGTAAGGGGGAGTCAGCCCCAGCATTTT.

V gene TRBV6-5 combines with J gene TRBJ2-7, with D perhaps TRBD1 (6 bases). Germline V gene lookup returns CDR1 MNHEY and CDR2 SVGAGI. The V end was cut by 2 bases, the J end by 4 bases, with 15 bases between. The CDR3 contains 15 residues. The chain's CDR3 is CASSYAAGRGYEQYF. The CDR3 coding sequence is TGTGCCAGCAGTTACGCCGCCGGCAGGGGATACGAGCAGTACTTC.

The V call is TRBV7-6, the J call TRBJ2-1; 10 bases agree with TRBD1. CDR1 is SGHVS, CDR2 FNYEAQ, per germline. The CDR3 loop spans 16 amino acids. Trimming cost V 2 bases and J 6 bases; bases outside gene matches: 7. CDR3 region: CASSLLRDRGRNEQFF. The CDR3, as DNA: TGTGCCAGCAGCTTACTCCGGGACAGGGGACGCAATGAGCAGTTCTTC.

The V gene is TRBV7-9, the J gene TRBJ1-2; 8 bases are shared with TRBD1. CDR1 and CDR2 from the germline V gene are SEHNR and FQNEAQ (reference sequence). The CDR3 runs to 14 residues. J was trimmed by 0 bases and V by 7 bases; bases with no gene match: 4. CDR3 residues: CASTMTGANYGYTF. The CDR3 nucleotides read TGTGCCAGCACCATGACAGGGGCTAACTATGGCTACACCTTC.

The chain joins TRBV5-8 to TRBJ2-5; possibly TRBD2 for D (6 bases). The V end was cut by 0 bases, the J end by 5 bases, with 11 bases between. CDR3 size: 14 residues. Per the germline V gene, CDR1 is SGHTS and CDR2 is YDEGEE. The CDR3 DNA is TGTGCCAGCAGCTTGGGTCTTGGAGGGGAGACCCAGTACTTC. Translated: CASSLGLGGETQYF.

The chain links TRBV3-1 (or the pseudogene TRBV3-2) to TRBJ1-2, with D hard to call. The CDR3 loop spans 13 amino acids. Germline CDR1 LGHDT, CDR2 YNNKEL (reference sequence). Trimming cost V 1 base and J 4 bases, with 7 bases left between them. CDR3 residues: CASSQGGSYGYTF. The CDR3, as DNA: TGTGCCAGCAGCCAAGGTGGGAGCTATGGCTACACCTTC.

The V call is TRBV5-1, the J call TRBJ2-6; D ambiguous. Per the germline V gene, CDR1 is SGHRS and CDR2 is YFSETQ. The CDR3 contains 15 residues. Trimming pared 2 bases from V and 5 bases from J, leaving 11 bases between. The CDR3 loop is CASSFDPGRANVLTF. The DNA of the CDR3 is TGCGCCAGCAGCTTTGATCCTGGACGGGCCAACGTCCTGACTTTC.

This clone was picked up one time. The chain carries TRBV7-9 and TRBJ2-2, with a possible D match to TRBD1 (5 bases). Germline V gene sequence: CDR1 SEHNR, CDR2 FQNEAQ (reference sequence). Trimming removed 1 base at V and 5 bases at J, with 8 bases between. The CDR3 runs to 14 residues. CDR3 sequence: CASSLDRRTGELFF. The CDR3 DNA is TGTGCCAGCAGCTTAGACAGGCGGACCGGGGAGCTGTTTTTT. Full variable domain (remainder filled in from reference TRBV7-9 and TRBJ2-2): DTGVSQNPRHKITKRGQNVTFRCDPISEHNRLYWYRQTLGQGPEFLTYFQNEAQLEKSRLLSDRFSAERPKGSFSTLEIQRTEQGDSAMYLCASSLDRRTGELFFGEGSRLTVL.

For this clone: Other DNA sequences in this specimen translate into the identical CDR3. The chain combines TRBV19 with TRBJ2-5, with D unclear. Between the trimmed V and J ends, which lost 5 bases and 5 bases, there was a span of 12 bases. This CDR3 comprises 13 residues. CDR1 and CDR2 (germline): LNHDA, SQIVND (reference sequence). The CDR3 sequence: CASSFRARETQYF. The CDR3 DNA follows: TGTGCCAGTAGTTTTCGCGCGCGGGAGACCCAGTACTTC.

The chain has TRBV11-2 and TRBJ2-7; 7 bases match TRBD2. There are 16 residues in the CDR3. CDR1 is SGHAT and CDR2 is FQNNGV in the germline V gene. The ends lost 0 bases at V and 6 bases at J; junction bases unmatched: 11. The CDR3 DNA follows: TGTGCCAGCAGCTTAGATCGGGGTGCTTGGACTAGCGAGCAGTACTTC. It yields the protein CASSLDRGAWTSEQYF.

V usage is TRBV14 and J usage is TRBJ1-1, with D perhaps matching TRBD1 (5 bases). Trimming shortened V by 0 bases and J by 0 bases, and 11 bases separated the two germline ends. CDR1 and CDR2 from the germline V gene are SGHDN and FVKESK. The CDR3 is made up of 16 amino acids. The CDR3 nucleotides are TGTGCCAGCAGCCAAGATGGGGGGAGGGTGAACACTGAAGCTTTCTTT. Translated: CASSQDGGRVNTEAFF.